Given below is one T cell receptor (beta chain) in context. Participant-given clinical history determined each cohort assignment. This record belongs to a study of blood T cell repertoires in COVID-19. V was clipped by 6 bases and J by 7 bases, with 18 bases between them. CDR3 length equals 14 residues. Per germline, CDR1 MNHEY and CDR2 SVGAGI. The table came from immunoSEQ multiplex PCR; TCRdb's copy has only in-frame clones and leaves some out. This table has roughly 500,000 clones, roughly 90% appearing once. Sequenced: PBMCs or T cells enriched from blood (not recorded which). The sequence derives from a woman in her forties who had recovered from COVID-19. The gene calls are TRBV6-5 and TRBJ1-2; weak D call: TRBD1 (5 bases). CDR3 loop: CASRSGPGSLGYTF. CDR3 coding DNA: TGTGCCAGCAGATCAGGGCCTGGTTCTCTTGGCTACACCTTC.